This entry lists 7 T cell receptor beta chains sequenced from one sample in a study of Graves' ophthalmopathy and Graves' hyperthyroidism. Investigators amplified TCR beta CDR3 regions from RNA transcripts. In the first round, RT-PCR was carried out with HTBI primers, and a multiplex PCR formed the second round. TCRdb analysed the multiplex PCR reads with MiXCR anew, one entry per CDR3 protein. The repertoire holds 680,000 or so distinct CDR3 sequences, with 22% as singletons. The sequenced sample was peripheral blood. The receptors come from a woman between 18 and 30 years old with stable Graves' hyperthyroidism. Some clones in this sample may be carry-over from other donors' samples.

Ten or more counts support this clonotype. This sequence joins TRBV20-1 and TRBJ2-2, with D unclear. The CDR3 covers 12 residues. Trimming took 5 bases from V and 1 from J, leaving 5 bases between them. In germline, CDR1 is DFQATT, CDR2 SNEGSKA (reference sequence). DNA for the CDR3: TGCAGTGCTCTCAAGAACACCGGGGAGCTGTTTTTT. It specifies CSALKNTGELFF.

This rearrangement joins TRBV12-3 or TRBV12-4 to TRBJ2-5; D is undetermined. The length of the CDR3 is 13 residues. V shed 6 bases and J shed 3 bases, with 11 bases lying between them. Here the CDR3 reads CASRPPAEETQYF. The CDR3 region has the DNA TGTGCCAGCAGACCCCCGGCGGAAGAGACCCAGTACTTC.

This clonotype showed up many times. The CDR3 nucleotides read TGTGCCAGCAGGCTTAGCGGGTGGTCCTACGAGCAGTACTTC. Its protein is CASRLSGWSYEQYF. The chain carries TRBV12-3 or TRBV12-4 and TRBJ2-7, with 7 bases identical to TRBD2. J lost 1 base, V lost 6 bases, and 6 bases had no gene match. The CDR3 spans 14 residues.

This clonotype has ten or more counts. This sequence joins TRBV5-6 and TRBJ1-2, with 10 bases aligning to TRBD1. V trimming: 4 bases; J trimming: 6 bases; junction bases outside the gene matches: 3. Germline V lookup: CDR1 SGHDT, CDR2 YYEEEE. The CDR3 loop spans 13 amino acids. In DNA, the CDR3 is TGTGCCAGCAGCCTGACAGGGGGCAATGGCTACACCTTC. It codes for CASSLTGGNGYTF.

This clonotype was observed at least ten times. The J gene is TRBJ2-2, the V gene TRBV6-2 or TRBV6-3, with TRBD1 matching 8 bases. This CDR3 has 13 amino acids. The germline gives CDR1 MNHEY, CDR2 SVGEGT. V was pared by 2 bases and J by 9 bases, with 2 bases of the junction left unmatched. The CDR3 DNA follows: TGTGCCAGCAGTTACGGACAGGGCCGGGAGCTGTTTTTT. Its protein product is CASSYGQGRELFF.

This rearrangement joins TRBV6-1 to TRBJ2-7; D unclear. Deletions cut 6 bases from V and 2 bases from J, with 14 bases between. CDR1 is MNHNS, CDR2 SASEGT, per germline. This CDR3 is built from 14 residues. In nucleotides, the CDR3 is TGTGCCAGCAGGCTTAAGACAATTACCTACGAGCAGTACTTC. Encoded protein: CASRLKTITYEQYF.

The V and J genes are TRBV4-2 and TRBJ2-7; D possibly uses TRBD1 or TRBD2 (7 bases each). Germline assignment: CDR1 LGHNA and CDR2 YNFKEQ. The CDR3 covers 16 residues. Trimming removed 4 bases from V and 1 base from J, with 17 bases in between. The CDR3 reads CASSPGAGGGSYEQYF. CDR3 DNA sequence: TGTGCCAGCAGCCCCGGGGCAGGGGGGGGATCCTACGAGCAGTACTTC.